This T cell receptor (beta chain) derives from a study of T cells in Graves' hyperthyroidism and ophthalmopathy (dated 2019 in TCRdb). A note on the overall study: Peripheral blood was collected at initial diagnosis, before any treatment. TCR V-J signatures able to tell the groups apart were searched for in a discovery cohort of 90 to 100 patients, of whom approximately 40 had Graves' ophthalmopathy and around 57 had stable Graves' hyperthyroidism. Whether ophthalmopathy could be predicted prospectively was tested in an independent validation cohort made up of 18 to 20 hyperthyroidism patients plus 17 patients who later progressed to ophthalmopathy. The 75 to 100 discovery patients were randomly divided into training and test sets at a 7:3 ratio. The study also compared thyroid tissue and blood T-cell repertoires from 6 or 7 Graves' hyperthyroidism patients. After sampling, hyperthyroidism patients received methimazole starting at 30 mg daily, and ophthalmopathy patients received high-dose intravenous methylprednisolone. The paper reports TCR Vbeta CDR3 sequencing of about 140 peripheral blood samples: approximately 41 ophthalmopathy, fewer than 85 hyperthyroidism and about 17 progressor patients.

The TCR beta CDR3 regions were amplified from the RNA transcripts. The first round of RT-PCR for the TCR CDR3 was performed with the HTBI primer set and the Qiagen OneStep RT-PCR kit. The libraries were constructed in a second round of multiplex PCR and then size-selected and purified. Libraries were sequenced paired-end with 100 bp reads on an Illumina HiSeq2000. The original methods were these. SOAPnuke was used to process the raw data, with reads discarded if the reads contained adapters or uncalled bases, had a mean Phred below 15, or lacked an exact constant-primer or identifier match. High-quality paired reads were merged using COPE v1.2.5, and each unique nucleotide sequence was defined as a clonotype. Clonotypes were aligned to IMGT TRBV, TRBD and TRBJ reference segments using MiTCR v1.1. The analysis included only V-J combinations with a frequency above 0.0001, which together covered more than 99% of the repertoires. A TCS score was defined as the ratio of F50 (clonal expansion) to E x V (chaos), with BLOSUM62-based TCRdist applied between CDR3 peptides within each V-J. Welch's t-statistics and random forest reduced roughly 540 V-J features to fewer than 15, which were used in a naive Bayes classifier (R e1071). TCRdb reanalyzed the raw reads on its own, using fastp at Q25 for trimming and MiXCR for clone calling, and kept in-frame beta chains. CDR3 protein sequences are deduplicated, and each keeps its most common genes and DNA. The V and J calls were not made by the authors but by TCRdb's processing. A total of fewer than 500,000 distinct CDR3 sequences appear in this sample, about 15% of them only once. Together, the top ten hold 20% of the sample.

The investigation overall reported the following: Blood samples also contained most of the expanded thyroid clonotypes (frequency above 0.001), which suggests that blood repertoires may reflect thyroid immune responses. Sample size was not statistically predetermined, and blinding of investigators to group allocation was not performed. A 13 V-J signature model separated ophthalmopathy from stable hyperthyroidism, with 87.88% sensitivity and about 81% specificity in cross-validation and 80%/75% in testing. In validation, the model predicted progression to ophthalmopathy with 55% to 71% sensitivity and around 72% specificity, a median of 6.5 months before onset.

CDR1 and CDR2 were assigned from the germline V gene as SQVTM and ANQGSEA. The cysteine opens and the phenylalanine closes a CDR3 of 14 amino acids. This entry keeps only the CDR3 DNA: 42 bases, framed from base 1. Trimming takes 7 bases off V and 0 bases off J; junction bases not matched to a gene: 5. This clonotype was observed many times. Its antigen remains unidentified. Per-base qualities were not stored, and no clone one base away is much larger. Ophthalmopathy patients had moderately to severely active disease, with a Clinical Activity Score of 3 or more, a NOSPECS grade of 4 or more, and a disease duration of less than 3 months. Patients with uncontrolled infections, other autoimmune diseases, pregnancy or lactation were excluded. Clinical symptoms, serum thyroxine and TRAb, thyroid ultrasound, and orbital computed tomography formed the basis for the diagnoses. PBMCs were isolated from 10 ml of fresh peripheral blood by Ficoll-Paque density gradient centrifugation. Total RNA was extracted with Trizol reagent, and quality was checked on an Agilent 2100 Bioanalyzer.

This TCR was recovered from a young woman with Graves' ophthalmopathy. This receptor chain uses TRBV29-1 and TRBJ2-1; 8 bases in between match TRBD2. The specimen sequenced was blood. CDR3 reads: CSAGGPSSYNEQFF. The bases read TGCAGCGCGGGGGGGCCGAGCTCCTACAATGAGCAGTTCTTC.